This TCR beta chain emerged from a study of glioma-infiltrating T cells after dendritic cell vaccination. Libraries were prepared by immunoSEQ multiplex PCR; TCRdb keeps only in-frame clonotypes and omits some of them. The table has 95,000 or so clones, 85% seen once. The germline gives CDR1 SEHNR, CDR2 FQNEAQ (reference sequence). This CDR3 is 16 amino acids long. The J segment lost 3 bases and the V segment lost 5 bases, leaving 8 bases of the junction unmatched. This chain links TRBV7-9 with TRBJ2-7, with 12 positions matching TRBD2. The sequence derives from a human donor with glioblastoma. Sequenced material: blood, taken before dendritic cell vaccination. The CDR3 DNA is TGTGCCAGCAGCCGGAGGACTAGCGGGACGGTCTACGAGCAGTACTTC. Encoded protein: CASSRRTSGTVYEQYF. The full variable domain, its missing parts supplied by reference TRBV7-9 and TRBJ2-7, is DTGVSQNPRHKITKRGQNVTFRCDPISEHNRLYWYRQTLGQGPEFLTYFQNEAQLEKSRLLSDRFSAERPKGSFSTLEIQRTEQGDSAMYLCASSRRTSGTVYEQYFGPGTRLTVT.